Shown below are 23 T cell receptor beta chains from a single sample sequenced in a study of blood T cell repertoires in COVID-19. Using immunoSEQ multiplex PCR, the repertoire was profiled, and TCRdb retains in-frame clones only, with some absent. The top ten hold less than 9% of the sample, which has roughly 35,000 clones, approximately 82% seen once. The sequenced material came from peripheral blood. The source of these receptors is an older woman with acute or convalescent COVID-19.

The chain uses TRBV6-2 or TRBV6-3 and TRBJ2-1, with D possibly being TRBD2 (5 bases). The CDR3 runs 14 residues. In germline, CDR1 is MNHEY, CDR2 SVGEGT. V lost 2 bases and J lost 8, with 13 bases in between. In nucleotides, the CDR3 is TGTGCCAGCAGTTACGGACGGGGAGCGCATGAGCAGTTCTTC. Encoded protein: CASSYGRGAHEQFF.

J is TRBJ2-7 and V is TRBV3-1 (or the pseudogene TRBV3-2); the match to TRBD2 covers 8 bases. V lost 2 bases to trimming and J lost 1 base; unmatched junction nucleotides: 4. The CDR3 contains 15 residues. From germline, CDR1 is LGHDT and CDR2 YNNKEL (reference sequence). The CDR3 DNA is TGTGCCAGCAGCCAAAGCCTAGCGGGTTCCTACGAGCAGTACTTC. Amino acid sequence: CASSQSLAGSYEQYF.

The chain recombines TRBV3-1 (or the pseudogene TRBV3-2) with TRBJ2-1; 9 bases match TRBD2. Trimming removed 1 base from V and 5 bases from J; junction bases left unmatched: 6. Germline assignment: CDR1 LGHDT and CDR2 YNNKEL (reference sequence). The CDR3 length is 16 residues. This chain's CDR3 is CASSQGASGVNNEQFF. The CDR3 DNA sequence: TGTGCCAGCAGCCAAGGGGCTAGCGGGGTTAACAATGAGCAGTTCTTC.

This chain joins TRBV27 and TRBJ2-1; 8 bases map to TRBD1. Germline V gene data show CDR1 as MNHEY and CDR2 as SMNVEV (reference sequence). This CDR3 is built from 16 residues. Unmatched junction bases numbered 18, after V lost 9 bases and J lost 8 bases. CDR3 coding DNA: TGTGCCAGTACGACCCCGGGCAGGGGGCGATGGGATGAGCAGTTCTTC. This encodes CASTTPGRGRWDEQFF.

The rearrangement links TRBV5-1 to TRBJ1-6, with 7 bases matching TRBD1. The CDR3 sequence is 16 residues long. Trimming removed 4 bases from V and 7 bases from J; junction bases left unmatched: 11. Germline V gene data show CDR1 as SGHRS and CDR2 as YFSETQ. Here the CDR3 reads CASSQTAGTVNSPLHF. CDR3 sequence (DNA): TGCGCCAGCAGCCAGACAGCCGGGACAGTAAATTCACCCCTCCACTTT.

The CDR3 DNA reads TGTGCCAGCAGCAAAGACTGGTACACAGGCCGGCTGAACACTGAAGCTTTCTTT. Its translation is CASSKDWYTGRLNTEAFF. This rearrangement joins TRBV21-1 to TRBJ1-1; the table's TRBD1 call for D was not verified on the DNA. TRBV21-1 is reported as a pseudogene. This CDR3 comprises 18 residues.

The V gene is TRBV20-1, the J gene TRBJ1-2, with D hard to call. Germline lookup yields CDR1 DFQATT and CDR2 SNEGSKA (reference sequence). Trimming removed 2 bases at V and 8 bases at J, with 9 bases between. The CDR3 spans 11 residues. The chain's CDR3 is CSARSVQGYTF. The CDR3 DNA is TGCAGTGCTAGATCAGTCCAGGGCTACACCTTC.

V is TRBV5-1 and J is TRBJ2-1, with D perhaps TRBD1 (5 bases). Per the germline V gene, CDR1 is SGHRS and CDR2 is YFSETQ. This CDR3 has 14 amino acids. The ends were cut back, 0 bases at V and 1 base at J, with 5 bases in the middle. The CDR3 DNA reads TGCGCCAGCAGCTTGGAGGGGTCCTACAATGAGCAGTTCTTC. Protein product: CASSLEGSYNEQFF.

The rearrangement joins TRBV10-3 to TRBJ2-5; 9 positions agree with TRBD2. J gave up 7 bases and V 11 bases, and 17 bases lay outside the gene matches. CDR3 size: 15 residues. Germline CDR1 reads ENHRY; CDR2 reads SYGVKD. CDR3 in amino acids: CASRGDSGGAGTQYF. CDR3 nucleotides: TGTGCCTCCAGAGGAGATAGCGGGGGAGCAGGGACCCAGTACTTC.

J is TRBJ1-2 and V is TRBV5-4, with 9 bases aligning to TRBD1. The V gene end was trimmed by 0 bases and the J gene end by 7 bases; junction bases not matched to a gene: 7. The germline CDR1 and CDR2 sequences are SGHNT and YYREEE (reference sequence). This CDR3 is 15 amino acids long. The CDR3 bases are TGTGCCAGCAGCTTGGGATGGGGGACAGGGTTTGGCTACACCTTC. Its protein is CASSLGWGTGFGYTF.

This sequence joins TRBV12-3 or TRBV12-4 and TRBJ1-2; weak D call: TRBD1 (5 bases). Between the trimmed V and J ends, which lost 6 bases and 2 bases, there was a span of 10 bases. CDR3 size: 13 residues. The CDR3 spells CASRPGLNYGYTF. Written as DNA, the CDR3 is TGTGCCAGCAGGCCAGGGCTCAACTATGGCTACACCTTC.

The rearrangement joins TRBV9 to TRBJ1-1; 10 bases are shared with TRBD1. The CDR3 spans 12 residues. Germline V CDR1 and CDR2: SGDLS, YYNGEE. V dropped 7 bases and J dropped 7; count of bases not matched to a gene: 4. The CDR3 loop reads CASGRTGGEAFF. The DNA of the CDR3 is TGTGCCAGCGGAAGGACAGGGGGTGAAGCTTTCTTT.

In its sample, this clone was seen once. The chain combines TRBV19 with TRBJ1-1, with D uncertain. V lost 3 bases to trimming and J lost 0 bases, with 14 bases between them. Looked up from germline, CDR1 is LNHDA and CDR2 is SQIVND (reference sequence). The CDR3 is 16 amino acids. CDR3 sequence: CASSIGVGNLNTEAFF. In DNA form, the CDR3 reads TGTGCCAGTAGTATTGGCGTCGGGAACTTGAACACTGAAGCTTTCTTT.

The V gene is TRBV19, the J gene TRBJ1-2; D is perhaps TRBD1 (6 bases). CDR3 size: 12 residues. Germline CDR1 LNHDA, CDR2 SQIVND (reference sequence). Trimming pared 4 bases from V and 3 bases from J, leaving 6 bases between. CDR3 nucleotide sequence: TGTGCCAGTAGTAACAGGGACTATGGCTACACCTTC. It is translated as CASSNRDYGYTF.

The chain is built from TRBV19 and TRBJ1-6, with 8 bases matching TRBD1. This CDR3 is 16 amino acids long. The junction had 11 bases not matched to a gene; V was cut back by 4 bases and J by 9 bases. Germline CDR1 and CDR2: LNHDA and SQIVND (reference sequence). The DNA for the CDR3 is TGTGCCAGTAGTACCCCCGGACAGGGCCGACTTTCACCCCTCCACTTT. Translated: CASSTPGQGRLSPLHF.

The chain uses TRBV29-1 and TRBJ1-2; TRBD1 might be the D (5 bases). The CDR3 consists of 14 residues. Trimming pared 6 bases from V and 8 bases from J, leaving 22 bases between. Germline values: CDR1 SQVTM, CDR2 ANQGSEA. The CDR3, as DNA: TGCAGCGTGCAGTTGGTGGGGCCGGACGGGGGCTACACCTTC. This codes for CSVQLVGPDGGYTF.

This clone was detected only a few times. V and J are TRBV14 and TRBJ1-4; no clear D gene. The CDR3 is 14 amino acids. The V end was cut by 4 bases, the J end by 4 bases, with 10 bases between. The germline V gene encodes CDR1 SGHDN and CDR2 FVKESK. In DNA form, the CDR3 reads TGTGCCAGCAGCCCTGCGGGTTATAATGAAAAACTGTTTTTT. Residues: CASSPAGYNEKLFF. The variable domain in full, with the rest retrieved from reference TRBV14 and TRBJ1-4, is EAGVTQFPSHSVIEKGQTVTLRCDPISGHDNLYWYRRVMGKEIKFLLHFVKESKQDESGMPNNRFLAERTGGTYSTLKVQPAELEDSGVYFCASSPAGYNEKLFFGSGTQLSVL.

The chain is built from TRBV10-3 and TRBJ2-3, with a tentative D call TRBD1 (6 bases). Germline V gives CDR1 ENHRY, CDR2 SYGVKD. This CDR3 has 16 amino acids. Trimming stripped 4 bases from V and 1 base from J, with 15 bases between. This CDR3 reads CAISGATGLGTDTQYF. The CDR3, as DNA: TGTGCCATCAGTGGGGCCACAGGGTTGGGCACAGATACGCAGTATTTT.

V usage is TRBV5-6 and J usage is TRBJ1-2, with TRBD1 matching 7 bases. With 0 bases clipped from V and 3 bases from J, the junction kept 5 bases outside the gene matches. The CDR3 has 15 amino acids. The germline V gene has CDR1 SGHDT and CDR2 YYEEEE. The CDR3 bases are TGTGCCAGCAGCTTGGAGGGACAGCAACACTATGGCTACACCTTC. As protein: CASSLEGQQHYGYTF.

This chain uses TRBV5-5 with TRBJ1-1; D is unclear. The CDR3 runs 13 residues. The V end lost 1 base, the J end lost 1 base, and 5 bases lay between the germline ends. CDR1 is SGHKS and CDR2 is YYEKEE in the germline V gene (reference sequence). CDR3: CASSLNRNTEAFF. The CDR3 DNA reads as TGTGCCAGCAGCTTGAACAGGAACACTGAAGCTTTCTTT. Variable domain in full (rest from reference TRBV5-5 and TRBJ1-1): DAGVTQSPTHLIKTRGQQVTLRCSPISGHKSVSWYQQVLGQGPQFIFQYYEKEERGRGNFPDRFSARQFPNYSSELNVNALLLGDSALYLCASSLNRNTEAFFGQGTRLTVV.

Only a few counts were recorded for this clone. The chain combines TRBV15 with TRBJ2-5; perhaps TRBD1 as D (5 bases). Germline CDR1 reads LNHNV; CDR2 reads YYDKDF (reference sequence). This CDR3 region has 15 residues. The ends were cut back, 0 bases at V and 7 bases at J, with 15 bases in the middle. The CDR3 protein is CATSRDQGGASTQYF. DNA for the CDR3: TGTGCCACCAGCAGAGATCAAGGTGGGGCCTCGACCCAGTACTTC.

V and J are TRBV7-8 and TRBJ2-5; maybe TRBD1 (5 bases). Between the trimmed V and J ends, which lost 1 base and 4 bases, there was a span of 10 bases. Germline V gene lookup returns CDR1 SGHVS and CDR2 FQNEAQ. This CDR3 region has 14 residues. DNA for the CDR3: TGTGCCAGCAGCTTAGTGCTCAGGGTAGAGACCCAGTACTTC. This translates into CASSLVLRVETQYF. Filled out from reference TRBV7-8 and TRBJ2-5, the complete variable domain reads GAGVSQSPRYKVAKRGQDVALRCDPISGHVSLFWYQQALGQGPEFLTYFQNEAQLDKSGLPSDRFFAERPEGSVSTLKIQRTQQEDSAVYLCASSLVLRVETQYFGPGTRLLVL.

CDR3 nucleotide sequence: TGTGCTAGTGCCTTACACCTATCGGGGTCTGAAGCTTTCTTT. Its translation is CASALHLSGSEAFF. The J gene is TRBJ1-1, the V gene TRBV12-5; D not resolved. The germline V and J ends were trimmed by 7 bases and 6 bases, with 18 bases remaining between them. Germline CDR1 reads LGHNT; CDR2 reads FRNRAP. There are 14 residues in the CDR3. The whole variable domain, filled in from reference TRBV12-5 and TRBJ1-1, reads DARVTQTPRHKVTEMGQEVTMRCQPILGHNTVFWYRQTMMQGLELLAYFRNRAPLDDSGMPKDRFSAEMPDATLATLKIQPSEPRDSAVYFCASALHLSGSEAFFGQGTRLTVV.